Presented here are 15 T cell receptor beta chains from one specimen sequenced in a study of OX40 agonist ivuxolimab in advanced cancers. This table comes from immunoSEQ multiplex PCR, and its TCRdb copy is limited to in-frame clones, with some not included. This sample carries under 75,000 clones, 84% of them seen once, and the ten largest clones take roughly 0.79%. This sample comprised CD4+ or CD8+ T cells sorted from blood, obtained in a trial of the OX40 agonist ivuxolimab. The receptors derive from an adult with an advanced solid tumor such as melanoma, head and neck, liver or kidney cancer.

The J gene is TRBJ1-2, the V gene TRBV6-5, with TRBD1 identical over 8 bases. The length of the CDR3 is 15 residues. Germline V gene sequence: CDR1 MNHEY, CDR2 SVGAGI. V dropped 4 bases and J dropped 4; count of bases not matched to a gene: 8. The CDR3: CASSSRQGQAYGYTF. CDR3 nucleotides: TGTGCCAGCAGTTCCCGACAGGGGCAGGCCTATGGCTACACCTTC.

This rearrangement joins TRBV20-1 to TRBJ2-3; no clear D gene. Germline CDR1 is DFQATT and CDR2 is SNEGSKA (reference sequence). The CDR3 loop spans 11 amino acids. The ends were cut back, 6 bases at V and 5 bases at J, with 9 bases in the middle. The CDR3 nucleotides read TGCAGTGCGGAAGAGGAAGATACGCAGTATTTT. It codes for CSAEEEDTQYF.

V gene TRBV9 combines with J gene TRBJ2-1; 9 bases map to TRBD2. The CDR3 is 16 amino acids. Germline V gene data show CDR1 as SGDLS and CDR2 as YYNGEE. Losses at the gene ends were 0 bases for V and 3 bases for J; bases not matched to a gene: 4. CDR3 in amino acids: CASSVDQRGDYNEQFF. The CDR3 DNA follows: TGTGCCAGCAGCGTAGATCAGCGGGGGGACTACAATGAGCAGTTCTTC.

The rearrangement links TRBV28 to TRBJ1-2; 9 bases match TRBD1. Per germline, CDR1 MDHEN and CDR2 SYDVKM. This CDR3 has 14 residues. V trimming: 6 bases; J trimming: 2 bases; junction bases outside the gene matches: 4. The CDR3 spells CASRLQGANYGYTF. In DNA form, the CDR3 reads TGTGCCAGCAGGCTACAGGGGGCGAACTATGGCTACACCTTC.

The V gene is TRBV5-6, the J gene TRBJ2-7; 12 nucleotides line up with TRBD1. V shed 4 bases, J shed 12 bases, and the junction held 5 bases outside the gene matches. Germline V lookup: CDR1 SGHDT, CDR2 YYEEEE. CDR3 length: 12 amino acids. The CDR3 DNA reads as TGTGCCAGCAGCCCCGGGACAGGGGGCCCGTACTTC. Protein product: CASSPGTGGPYF.

The chain couples TRBV19 to TRBJ1-3; D might be TRBD1 (5 bases). The V end was cut by 9 bases, the J end by 3 bases, with 15 bases between. The CDR3 consists of 14 residues. Germline V gene sequence: CDR1 LNHDA, CDR2 SQIVND (reference sequence). As DNA, the CDR3 is TGTGCCAGCTCAGTAGGGGTTGGTGGAAACACCATATATTTT. Protein: CASSVGVGGNTIYF.

The gene calls are TRBV30 and TRBJ1-1; no firm D call. Trimming cost V 0 bases and J 4 bases, with 15 bases left between them. This CDR3 has 15 residues. CDR1 is GTSNPN, CDR2 SVGIG, per germline (reference sequence). CDR3 amino acids: CAWSVKAPGPTEAFF. The DNA of the CDR3 is TGTGCCTGGAGTGTTAAGGCACCCGGCCCCACTGAAGCTTTCTTT. Supplemented by reference TRBV30 and TRBJ1-1, the full variable domain reads SQTIHQWPATLVQPVGSPLSLECTVEGTSNPNLYWYRQAAGRGLQLLFYSVGIGQISSEVPQNLSASRPQDRQFILSSKKLLLSDSGFYLCAWSVKAPGPTEAFFGQGTRLTVV.

This chain joins TRBV7-2 and TRBJ1-6, with a possible D match to TRBD1 (6 bases). The CDR3 is 15 residues long. The germline gives CDR1 SGHTA, CDR2 FQGNSA. Trimming left V 5 bases short and J 10 bases short, with 18 bases between. CDR3: CASSPIRGSQSPLHF. The CDR3 DNA is TGTGCCAGCAGCCCCATAAGGGGGTCTCAATCACCCCTCCACTTT.

The chain uses TRBV5-3 and TRBJ2-7; either TRBD1 or TRBD2 may fit D (5 bases each). TRBV5-3 has ORF status, its function being uncertain. V lost 4 bases and J 0 bases, leaving 17 bases between the germline ends. CDR3 length: 16 residues. CDR3 in amino acids: CARSARPGTISYEQYF. The CDR3 DNA reads TGTGCCAGAAGCGCGCGGCCCGGGACCATCTCCTACGAGCAGTACTTC.

The chain joins TRBV5-4 to TRBJ2-1; 13 bases match TRBD2. The CDR3 totals 17 residues. The V segment lost 5 bases and the J segment 6 bases; nucleotides outside the gene matches: 11. Germline CDR1 SGHNT, CDR2 YYREEE (reference sequence). CDR3 in amino acids: CASRGPTSGGYFNEQFF. The CDR3 DNA reads TGTGCCAGCAGGGGACCGACTAGCGGGGGGTATTTCAATGAGCAGTTCTTC. Combining the CDR3 with reference TRBV5-4 and TRBJ2-1 gives the whole variable domain ETGVTQSPTHLIKTRGQQVTLRCSSQSGHNTVSWYQQALGQGPQFIFQYYREEENGRGNFPPRFSGLQFPNYSSELNVNALELDDSALYLCASRGPTSGGYFNEQFFGPGTRLTVL.

This sequence joins TRBV2 and TRBJ1-5, with 8 bases matching TRBD1. The CDR3 is made up of 16 amino acids. The trim removed 6 bases at V and 2 bases at J, leaving 9 bases unmatched. Germline CDR1 reads SNHLY; CDR2 reads FYNNEI. The CDR3 DNA reads TGTGCCAGCAGAGAAAATCCGGGACAGGGCAATCAGCCCCAGCATTTT. Translating gives CASRENPGQGNQPQHF.

The V and J genes are TRBV15 and TRBJ2-4; D uncertain. Germline assignment: CDR1 LNHNV and CDR2 YYDKDF (reference sequence). V was clipped by 0 bases and J by 7 bases, with 4 bases between them. The CDR3 has 12 residues. The CDR3 sequence is CATSRDNNIQYF. The DNA for the CDR3 is TGTGCCACCAGCAGAGATAACAACATTCAGTACTTC.

This clone was detected only once. The chain combines TRBV6-1 with TRBJ1-2, with D unclear. V shed 2 bases and J shed 4 bases, with 8 bases lying between them. The germline gives CDR1 MNHNS, CDR2 SASEGT. CDR3 length equals 13 residues. The CDR3 DNA follows: TGTGCCAGCAGTGAACGCAGGCTCTATGGCTACACCTTC. Amino acid sequence: CASSERRLYGYTF.

The chain is built from TRBV5-4 and TRBJ2-3, with D possibly TRBD1 on 6 matching bases. The CDR3 has 16 residues. Per the germline V gene, CDR1 is SGHNT and CDR2 is YYREEE (reference sequence). Deletions cut 0 bases from V and 7 bases from J, with 18 bases between. In DNA, the CDR3 is TGTGCCAGCAGCTTGGTGGGCAGGGGAGCTGGGCATACGCAGTATTTT. As protein: CASSLVGRGAGHTQYF.

This clone was found a few times. This chain joins TRBV28 and TRBJ1-2, with 7 bases identical to TRBD1. The CDR3 consists of 12 residues. V shed 6 bases, J shed 8 bases, and the junction held 6 bases outside the gene matches. Germline CDR1 is MDHEN and CDR2 is SYDVKM. The CDR3 loop reads CASRDRVAGYTF. The CDR3 DNA is TGTGCCAGCAGAGACAGGGTGGCGGGCTACACCTTC.